This TCR beta chain originates from a study of blood T cell repertoires in COVID-19. Looking at the study overall: T cells, B-cell-depleted T cells, or PBMCs provided the cDNA or gDNA that served as material.

Germline V gene lookup returns CDR1 KGHSH and CDR2 LQKENI. This CDR3 contains 15 residues. V was shortened by 6 bases and J by 0 bases, with 14 bases between the two germline ends. Produced via immunoSEQ multiplex PCR; TCRdb's table is partial and in-frame only. The table has 53,000 or so clones, 75% to 80% seen once. This chain uses TRBV18 with TRBJ1-1, with D uncertain. This sequence was found in an older man with active or convalescent COVID-19. Sequenced: peripheral blood. For the CDR3, the DNA is TGTGCCAGCTCCCCGCGCGGCAACATGAACACTGAAGCTTTCTTT. The encoded protein is CASSPRGNMNTEAFF.